These 15 T cell receptor beta chains came from one sample sequenced in a study of blood T cell repertoires in COVID-19. Measured with immunoSEQ multiplex PCR; TCRdb has only the in-frame clones, and not every one. The table records 250,000 to 300,000 clones, around nine tenths of them present only once. Sequencing was performed on peripheral blood. These receptors were taken from a woman between 25 and 40 years old with COVID-19, enrolled during active disease.

The CDR3 reads CASSPTGYAEAFF. The DNA of the CDR3 is TGTGCCAGCAGTCCAACAGGCTATGCGGAAGCTTTCTTT. The chain joins TRBV6-5 to TRBJ1-1; D is perhaps TRBD1 (5 bases). The V and J ends lost 5 bases and 8 bases respectively, with 15 bases between them. CDR3 length equals 13 residues. Germline CDR1 is MNHEY and CDR2 is SVGAGI.

The rearrangement joins TRBV2 to TRBJ1-5; 7 bases are a match to TRBD1. CDR3 length equals 15 residues. The trim removed 7 bases at V and 6 bases at J, leaving 12 bases unmatched. Germline V gene sequence: CDR1 SNHLY, CDR2 FYNNEI. CDR3 region: CASTTIDRVGQPQHF. The CDR3 DNA follows: TGTGCCAGCACCACCATAGACAGGGTCGGTCAGCCCCAGCATTTT.

J is TRBJ2-7 and V is TRBV7-2; 14 bases align to TRBD2. From germline, CDR1 is SGHTA and CDR2 FQGNSA. V shed 5 bases, J shed 0 bases, and the junction held 9 bases outside the gene matches. This CDR3 comprises 18 residues. The CDR3 is CASSLRTSGRTSSYEQYF. In DNA form, the CDR3 reads TGTGCCAGCAGCCTGAGGACTAGCGGGAGGACCAGCTCCTACGAGCAGTACTTC.

Written as DNA, the CDR3 is TGTGCCAGCAGTGACCCGGGACTAGCGGGTTTAAATGAGCAGTTCTTC. It codes for CASSDPGLAGLNEQFF. The chain links TRBV6-2 or TRBV6-3 to TRBJ2-1; TRBD2 matches 12 bases. V trimming: 5 bases; J trimming: 7 bases; junction bases outside the gene matches: 9. The germline gives CDR1 MNHEY, CDR2 SVGEGT. This CDR3 spans 16 amino acids.

The J gene is TRBJ1-5, the V gene TRBV27; D call uncertain. Germline CDR1 is MNHEY and CDR2 is SMNVEV (reference sequence). Trimming left V 2 bases short and J 5 bases short, with 13 bases between. The CDR3 length is 15 residues. Written as DNA, the CDR3 is TGTGCCAGCAGTTTAATTGGCATCTTGGATCAGCCCCAGCATTTT. This codes for CASSLIGILDQPQHF.

On this clone itself: Other nucleotide sequences from this sample produce the same CDR3. The chain couples TRBV6-5 to TRBJ2-2; weak D call: TRBD2 (6 bases). This CDR3 has 13 residues. The germline V gene encodes CDR1 MNHEY and CDR2 SVGAGI. V gave up 5 bases and J gave up 6 bases, with 10 bases separating them. CDR3 region: CASSRREAGELFF. DNA of the CDR3: TGTGCCAGCAGTCGCAGGGAGGCCGGGGAGCTGTTTTTT.

This clone was detected once. V is TRBV4-2 and J is TRBJ2-1; 8 bases align to TRBD2. J was trimmed by 2 bases and V by 4 bases; bases with no gene match: 7. The CDR3 length is 16 residues. Germline V gene data show CDR1 as LGHNA and CDR2 as YNFKEQ. The CDR3 DNA sequence: TGTGCCAGCAGCCGAGACGCGGGAGGACCCTACAATGAGCAGTTCTTC. Translated, it gives CASSRDAGGPYNEQFF.

This sequence joins TRBV7-2 and TRBJ2-7, with D possibly being TRBD2 (5 bases). V was pared by 4 bases and J by 2 bases, with 15 bases between. CDR1 and CDR2 (germline): SGHTA, FQGNSA. The CDR3 totals 15 residues. The CDR3 loop is CASSSRKDSPYEQYF. The DNA of the CDR3 is TGTGCCAGCAGCTCCCGGAAGGACTCTCCCTACGAGCAGTACTTC.

This chain links TRBV19 with TRBJ2-7, with 9 bases identical to TRBD2. J gave up 4 bases and V 5 bases, and 3 bases lay outside the gene matches. Germline lookup yields CDR1 LNHDA and CDR2 SQIVND (reference sequence). This CDR3 region has 13 residues. CDR3 sequence reads: CASSGGRDYEQYF. CDR3 in DNA: TGTGCCAGTAGTGGCGGGAGGGATTACGAGCAGTACTTC.

CDR3 sequence reads: CASSQLQDNSPLHF. CDR3 bases: TGTGCCAGCAGCCAACTCCAGGATAATTCACCCCTCCACTTT. This chain uses TRBV14 with TRBJ1-6; no reliable D call. Looked up from germline, CDR1 is SGHDN and CDR2 is FVKESK. V was cut by 2 bases and J by 5 bases, with 7 bases left in between. This CDR3 contains 14 residues.

This clone is a singleton in its sample. The chain links TRBV5-5 to TRBJ1-2; D possibly corresponds to TRBD1 (6 bases). V lost 0 bases to trimming and J lost 4 bases, with 13 bases between them. This CDR3 comprises 15 residues. Per germline, CDR1 SGHKS and CDR2 YYEKEE (reference sequence). Here the CDR3 DNA reads TGTGCCAGCAGCTTGGATCCAATCAGGGGCTATGGCTACACCTTC. As protein: CASSLDPIRGYGYTF.

V usage is TRBV7-9 and J usage is TRBJ2-7; D is unclear. Germline values: CDR1 SEHNR, CDR2 FQNEAQ (reference sequence). This CDR3 region has 15 residues. V was trimmed by 0 bases and J by 3 bases, leaving 12 bases between them. The CDR3 reads CASSLASGPLYEQYF. The CDR3, as DNA: TGTGCCAGCAGCTTAGCGTCAGGTCCTCTCTACGAGCAGTACTTC. Supplemented by reference TRBV7-9 and TRBJ2-7, the full variable domain reads DTGVSQNPRHKITKRGQNVTFRCDPISEHNRLYWYRQTLGQGPEFLTYFQNEAQLEKSRLLSDRFSAERPKGSFSTLEIQRTEQGDSAMYLCASSLASGPLYEQYFGPGTRLTVT.

This chain joins TRBV4-1 and TRBJ2-5, with 9 bases identical to TRBD2. The ends lost 2 bases at V and 6 bases at J; junction bases unmatched: 4. Germline V gene data show CDR1 as MGHRA and CDR2 as YSYEKL. The CDR3 contains 14 residues. For the CDR3, the DNA is TGCGCCAGCAGCCAACAACTAGCGGGCAAGACCCAGTACTTC. Its translation: CASSQQLAGKTQYF.

The CDR3 bases are TGTGCCAGCAGCCAGAGGAGGGGGAGCGGGATGGGAGAGACCCAGTACTTC. Amino acids: CASSQRRGSGMGETQYF. The J gene is TRBJ2-5, the V gene TRBV3-1 (or the pseudogene TRBV3-2); D might be TRBD2 (7 bases). There are 17 residues in the CDR3. V was pared by 3 bases and J by 4 bases, with 21 bases between. Germline values: CDR1 LGHDT, CDR2 YNNKEL (reference sequence).

There are a few counts of this clone. Other DNA sequences in this specimen translate into the identical CDR3. The V gene is TRBV19, the J gene TRBJ1-1, with D uncertain. This CDR3 is built from 13 residues. Trimming left V 6 bases short and J 0 bases short, with 8 bases between. Germline CDR1 is LNHDA and CDR2 is SQIVND (reference sequence). CDR3 nucleotide sequence: TGTGCCAGTAGCACCACAGTGAACACTGAAGCTTTCTTT. This codes for CASSTTVNTEAFF.